The entry below describes one T cell receptor beta chain. Its antigen is not identified. This specimen comes from a study of human thymus T cells. Notes on the study in general: There appeared to be biased usage of V and J genes in thymic and blood repertoires.

Sequencing was performed with immunoSEQ multiplex PCR; in TCRdb, only in-frame clones are kept and a portion is missing. The table lists tens of thousands of clones, roughly 96% of them singletons. It was from resections taken during corrective heart surgery that the thymus tissue came. The sequenced sample consisted of thymus tissue. The receptor was derived from a girl in the first two years of life with a congenital heart defect but otherwise immunologically healthy.

Here the CDR3 DNA reads TGTGCCAGCAGTTTACATATCCCGAGGGCCACGGGGGAGACCCAGTACTTC. This sequence encodes CASSLHIPRATGETQYF. The rearrangement uses TRBV11-2 and TRBJ2-5, with TRBD2 as a possible D gene (5 bases). Germline CDR1 reads SGHAT; CDR2 reads FQNNGV. The CDR3 covers 17 residues. Trimming removed 6 bases from V and 5 bases from J, with 25 bases in between.